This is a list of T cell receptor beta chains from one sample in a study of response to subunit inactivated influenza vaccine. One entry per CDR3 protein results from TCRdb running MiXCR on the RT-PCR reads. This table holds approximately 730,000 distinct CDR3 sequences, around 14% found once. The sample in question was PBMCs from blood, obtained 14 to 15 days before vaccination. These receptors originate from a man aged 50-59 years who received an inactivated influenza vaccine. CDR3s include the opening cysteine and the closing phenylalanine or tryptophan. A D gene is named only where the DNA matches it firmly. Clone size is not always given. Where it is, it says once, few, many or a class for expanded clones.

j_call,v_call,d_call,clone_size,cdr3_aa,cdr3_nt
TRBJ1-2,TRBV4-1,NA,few,CASSQVGTDLSGYTF,TGCGCCAGCAGCCAAGTTGGGACGGATCTCAGTGGCTACACCTTC
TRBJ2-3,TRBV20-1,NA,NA,CSAREVADTQYF,TGCAGTGCTAGAGAAGTCGCAGATACGCAGTATTTT
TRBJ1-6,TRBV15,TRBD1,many,CATSRVGGNSPLHF,TGTGCCACCAGCAGAGTAGGGGGCAATTCACCCCTCCACTTT
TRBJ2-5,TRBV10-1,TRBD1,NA,CASSESGTGLQETQYF,TGCGCCAGCAGTGAGTCCGGGACAGGGCTCCAAGAGACCCAGTACTTC
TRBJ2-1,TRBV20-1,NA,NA,CSAEGLPNEQFF,TGCAGTGCAGAGGGACTTCCCAATGAGCAGTTCTTC
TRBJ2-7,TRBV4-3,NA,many,CASSHLTGSYEQYF,TGCGCCAGCAGCCACCTTACAGGTTCCTACGAGCAGTACTTC
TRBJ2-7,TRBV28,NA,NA,CASSSTSNEQYF,TGTGCCAGCAGTTCGACAAGTAACGAGCAGTACTTC
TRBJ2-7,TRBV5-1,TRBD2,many,CASSLSSGRAAEQYF,TGCGCCAGCAGCTTGAGTAGCGGGAGGGCCGCCGAGCAGTACTTC
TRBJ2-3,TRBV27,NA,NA,CASSPPGVFTQYF,TGTGCCAGCAGTCCCCCGGGGGTGTTTACGCAGTATTTT
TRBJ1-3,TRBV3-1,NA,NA,CASSLGVSGNTIYF,TGTGCCAGCAGTCTGGGGGTCTCTGGAAACACCATATATTTT
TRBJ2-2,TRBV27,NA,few,CASSFRVGELFF,TGTGCCAGCAGTTTCAGGGTCGGGGAGCTGTTTTTT
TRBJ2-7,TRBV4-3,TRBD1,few,CASSQDQDRGRRYF,TGCGCCAGCAGCCAAGACCAGGACAGGGGGCGCAGGTACTTC
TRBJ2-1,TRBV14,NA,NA,CASSQGAVQGQFF,TGTGCCAGCAGCCAAGGTGCTGTCCAGGGGCAGTTCTTC
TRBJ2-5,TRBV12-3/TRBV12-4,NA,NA,CASSLAGQGPQYF,TGTGCCAGCAGTTTGGCGGGGCAGGGGCCCCAGTACTTC
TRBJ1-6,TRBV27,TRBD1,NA,CASSGTVGNSPLHF,TGTGCCAGCAGTGGGACAGTCGGCAATTCACCCCTCCACTTT
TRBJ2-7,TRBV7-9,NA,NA,CASSLDGRRRDEQYF,TGTGCCAGCAGCTTAGACGGACGACGGCGCGACGAGCAGTACTTC